Each of the 10 T cell receptor beta chains below was sequenced from the same sample in a study of tumor and adjacent non-tumor tissue in lung cancer. This sample's RNA came from whole unsorted tissue. Three rounds of nested PCR, following a modified ARM-PCR protocol, produced the TCRbeta library. TCRdb recomputed calls from the multiplex PCR reads with MiXCR, one row per CDR3 protein. The table records roughly 76,000 distinct CDR3 sequences, about two thirds of them present only once. Input material: lung tumor tissue. These receptors came from a woman in her 70s with non-small cell lung cancer.

The sample holds many counts of this clonotype. J is TRBJ2-1 and V is TRBV28; no firm D call. Germline CDR1 MDHEN, CDR2 SYDVKM. The CDR3 length is 13 residues. Trimming removed 5 bases at V and 8 bases at J, with 13 bases between. CDR3 DNA sequence: TGTGCCAGCAGTGCCACTCTCCCGGATGAGCAGTTCTTC. Encoded protein: CASSATLPDEQFF.

The V and J genes are TRBV29-1 and TRBJ1-1; D is ambiguous. V dropped 8 bases and J dropped 1 base, with 20 bases sitting between them. Germline-derived CDR1 and CDR2 are SQVTM and ANQGSEA. The CDR3 is 15 residues long. As DNA, the CDR3 is TGCAGCCTCAGGTTACGAACAAGGACGAACACTGAAGCTTTCTTT. It codes for CSLRLRTRTNTEAFF. The variable domain in full, with the rest retrieved from reference TRBV29-1 and TRBJ1-1, is SAVISQKPSRDICQRGTSLTIQCQVDSQVTMMFWYRQQPGQSLTLIATANQGSEATYESGFVIDKFPISRPNLTFSTLTVSNMSPEDSSIYLCSLRLRTRTNTEAFFGQGTRLTVV.

This clonotype was recorded at least ten times. The V gene is TRBV13, the J gene TRBJ1-3; a possible D gene is TRBD1 (6 bases). V gave up 6 bases and J gave up 4 bases, with 10 bases separating them. CDR1 and CDR2 (germline): PRHDT, FYEKMQ (reference sequence). The CDR3 runs to 13 residues. The CDR3 sequence: CASRMDRGNTIYF. The CDR3 nucleotides are TGTGCCAGCAGAATGGACAGAGGAAACACCATATATTTT.

The V and J genes are TRBV25-1 and TRBJ1-2; D is ambiguous. V shed 6 bases and J shed 4 bases, with 9 bases lying between them. The CDR3 length is 12 residues. Germline loops: CDR1 MGHDK, CDR2 SYGVNS. For the CDR3, the DNA is TGTGCCAGCAGGGACCCTAGCTATGGCTACACCTTC. It yields the protein CASRDPSYGYTF.

Worth noting for this clonotype: This sequence may be a read error, since a much larger clone differs from it by one base. This chain connects TRBV30 to TRBJ2-7; 9 nucleotides agree with TRBD1. The CDR3 has 13 residues. Germline V gene data show CDR1 as GTSNPN and CDR2 as SVGIG (reference sequence). Here the CDR3 reads CPCRTGVSYEQYF. The CDR3 region has the DNA TGTCCCTGTAGGACAGGGGTTTCCTACGAGCAGTACTTC.

This clonotype was seen a handful of times. This may stem from a read error, because a much larger clone lies one nucleotide away. In this CDR3 the conserved last residue, phenylalanine or tryptophan, is missing, so a read error is likely. This chain connects TRBV6-2 or TRBV6-3 to TRBJ1-1; D is ambiguous. Germline V gene lookup returns CDR1 MNHEY and CDR2 SVGEGT. CDR3 length equals 15 residues. The V end lost 5 bases, the J end lost 4 bases, and 17 bases lay between the germline ends. CDR3: CASSNHGGFTTEAFS. As DNA, the CDR3 is TGTGCCAGCAGTAACCATGGAGGGTTCACCACTGAAGCTTTCTCT.

Comments on this clonotype: At one of its ends the junction is not consistent with the germline gene, which may arise from a read error. The chain employs TRBV20-1 and TRBJ2-1; D is undetermined. CDR3 size: 13 residues. Germline CDR1 reads DFQATT; CDR2 reads SNEGSKA (reference sequence). CDR3 region: CRAIPLALDEQIF. Here the CDR3 DNA reads TGCAGAGCCATACCTCTTGCGCTGGATGAGCAGATATTC.

The table lists this clonotype with many counts. The chain couples TRBV5-4 to TRBJ2-5; 10 bases line up with TRBD2. Germline CDR1 is SGHNT and CDR2 is YYREEE (reference sequence). The CDR3 is 17 residues long. Losses at the gene ends were 4 bases for V and 3 bases for J; bases not matched to a gene: 12. As DNA, the CDR3 is TGTGCCAGCAGCAATCCCGGGACTAGCGACAGAAAAGAGACCCAGTACTTC. Its translation: CASSNPGTSDRKETQYF.

Remarks on this clonotype: One junction end disagrees with the germline gene, perhaps due to a read error. CDR3 residues: CSVQKTSGTYEQYF. As DNA, the CDR3 is TGCAGCGTCCAGAAGACTAGCGGAACCTATGAGCAGTACTTC. The chain combines TRBV29-1 with TRBJ2-7, with 9 bases aligning to TRBD2. The CDR3 sequence is 14 residues long. Germline V lookup: CDR1 SQVTM, CDR2 ANQGSEA.

This clonotype was recorded only once. The junction departs from the called germline gene at one end, perhaps through a read error. This rearrangement joins TRBV20-1 to TRBJ2-2, with 10 bases fitting TRBD2. The CDR3 spans 15 residues. CDR1 and CDR2 from the germline V gene are DFQATT and SNEGSKA (reference sequence). The CDR3 protein is CSARDGTSVAGKLFF. The CDR3 bases are TGCAGTGCTAGAGATGGGACTAGCGTGGCCGGGAAGCTGTTTTTT.